This TCR beta chain was sequenced during a study of identical twins. This clonotype was seen a handful of times. TCRdb reprocessed the 5' RACE reads with MiXCR, giving one entry per CDR3 protein. The sample lists about 530,000 distinct CDR3 sequences; about 22% were seen once. After removal of 6 bases from V and 6 bases from J, the junction contained 9 bases not matched to a gene. The CDR3 length is 14 residues. These same records also appear under a second study, on yellow fever vaccine responses in identical twins.

Sequenced sample: CD4+ T cells sorted from blood. This TCR was recovered from a young woman in good health. The chain is built from TRBV12-3 or TRBV12-4 and TRBJ2-7, with 9 bases lining up with TRBD2. CDR3 loop: CASSLGQTSGEQYF. CDR3 in DNA: TGTGCCAGCAGCTTGGGACAGACTAGCGGCGAGCAGTACTTC.